This TCR beta chain derives from a study of blood T cell repertoires in COVID-19. Using immunoSEQ multiplex PCR, the repertoire was profiled, and TCRdb retains in-frame clones only, with some absent. The table has about 290,000 clones, about nine tenths seen once. The clonotype originates from a woman in her thirties or forties who had recovered from COVID-19. Sequenced material: PBMCs or T cells enriched from blood (not recorded which).

Written as DNA, the CDR3 is TGTGCCAGCACCCCAGGGGGCAAAGACTATGGCTACACCTTC. It codes for CASTPGGKDYGYTF. The chain couples TRBV6-5 to TRBJ1-2; the match to TRBD1 covers 8 bases. The CDR3 length is 14 residues. CDR1 and CDR2 from the germline V gene are MNHEY and SVGAGI. V was clipped by 7 bases and J by 3 bases; unmatched bases: 7.